A single sample is the source of the 27 T cell receptor beta chains below, sequenced in a study of T cell changes during pregnancy in multiple sclerosis. The repertoire was sequenced with immunoSEQ multiplex PCR; TCRdb's copy has only in-frame clones and lacks some. The repertoire holds 15,000 to 20,000 clones, around 87% seen once, with approximately 15% in the top ten. The material sequenced was CD8+ T cells from peripheral blood mononuclear cells, taken in the third trimester of pregnancy. The receptors were sampled from a female donor in good health, enrolled as a control in a pregnancy study.

This clone was counted only a few times. The chain uses TRBV7-9 and TRBJ2-7, with 9 bases fitting TRBD1. Germline CDR1 and CDR2: SEHNR and FQNEAQ (reference sequence). The CDR3 runs 16 residues. V gave up 3 bases and J gave up 3 bases; unmatched junction bases: 9. The CDR3 sequence is CASSFVRDRVVYEQYF. Here the CDR3 DNA reads TGTGCCAGCAGCTTCGTTCGGGACAGGGTTGTCTACGAGCAGTACTTC. The full variable domain, completed using reference TRBV7-9 and TRBJ2-7, is DTGVSQNPRHKITKRGQNVTFRCDPISEHNRLYWYRQTLGQGPEFLTYFQNEAQLEKSRLLSDRFSAERPKGSFSTLEIQRTEQGDSAMYLCASSFVRDRVVYEQYFGPGTRLTVT.

The chain has TRBV6-5 and TRBJ1-2; D not resolved. V lost 2 bases, J lost 2 bases, and 6 bases lay in between. The CDR3 contains 13 residues. In germline, CDR1 is MNHEY, CDR2 SVGAGI. CDR3 DNA: TGTGCCAGCAGTTACGGTCTAAACTATGGCTACACCTTC. Translation gives CASSYGLNYGYTF.

The rearrangement links TRBV28 to TRBJ2-1; 11 bases are shared with TRBD2. Trimming took 3 bases from V and 8 from J; bases not matched to a gene: 12. This CDR3 contains 17 residues. Looked up from germline, CDR1 is MDHEN and CDR2 is SYDVKM. The CDR3 sequence is CASSFPTSGIPQDEQFF. The CDR3 nucleotides read TGTGCCAGCAGTTTCCCGACTAGCGGGATCCCCCAGGATGAGCAGTTCTTC.

This clone is labeled medium-sized (0.01 to 0.1%). The chain employs TRBV7-9 and TRBJ2-1; the match to TRBD1 covers 7 bases. CDR3 length: 15 amino acids. The junction had 8 bases not matched to a gene; V was cut back by 5 bases and J by 4 bases. The germline gives CDR1 SEHNR, CDR2 FQNEAQ (reference sequence). The CDR3 DNA reads as TGTGCCAGCAGCCCCTGGGGACAGTCGTACAATGAGCAGTTCTTC. It codes for CASSPWGQSYNEQFF.

The chain couples TRBV4-1 to TRBJ2-1; maybe TRBD1 (5 bases). The CDR3 extends over 16 amino acids. Between the trimmed V and J ends, which lost 0 bases and 4 bases, there was a span of 13 bases. CDR1 MGHRA and CDR2 YSYEKL come from the germline V gene. This CDR3 is CASSQDQGKQYNEQFF. As DNA, the CDR3 is TGCGCCAGCAGCCAAGATCAGGGCAAGCAATACAATGAGCAGTTCTTC.

The rearrangement joins TRBV29-1 to TRBJ2-7; 11 nucleotides align to TRBD2. V lost 2 bases to trimming and J lost 6 bases; unmatched junction nucleotides: 9. Germline V lookup: CDR1 SQVTM, CDR2 ANQGSEA. The CDR3 totals 15 residues. The CDR3 is CSVESSGGPGGEQYF. The DNA of the CDR3 is TGCAGCGTTGAATCTAGCGGGGGGCCGGGAGGCGAGCAGTACTTC.

This rearrangement joins TRBV21-1 to TRBJ2-3; the table assigns TRBD2, which was not confirmed against the DNA. TRBV21-1 is noted as a pseudogene. The CDR3 loop spans 12 amino acids. Here the CDR3 DNA reads TGTGCCAGCAGCTGGGGGGCAGATACGCAGTATTTT. It codes for CASSWGADTQYF.

This chain links TRBV15 with TRBJ2-7; tentatively, D is TRBD2 (6 bases). CDR1 is LNHNV and CDR2 is YYDKDF in the germline V gene (reference sequence). V gave up 0 bases and J gave up 6 bases, with 21 bases separating them. The CDR3 loop spans 17 amino acids. The CDR3 region is CATSRDFQVAGLGEQYF. CDR3 sequence (DNA): TGTGCCACCAGCAGAGATTTTCAGGTGGCGGGATTAGGCGAGCAGTACTTC.

This chain links TRBV5-8 with TRBJ1-5, with a possible D match to TRBD1 (5 bases). The CDR3 consists of 16 residues. With 4 bases removed from V and 9 bases from J, the gap between germline ends came to 23 bases. CDR1 SGHTS and CDR2 YDEGEE come from the germline V gene. The CDR3 bases are TGTGCCAGCAGCCAAGATTTAGGGCAGGGTAGTCGGCCCCAGCATTTT. It yields the protein CASSQDLGQGSRPQHF.

The rearrangement joins TRBV5-8 to TRBJ2-7, with TRBD1 matching 8 bases. Germline lookup yields CDR1 SGHTS and CDR2 YDEGEE. V lost 4 bases, J lost 1 base, and 4 bases stayed unmatched. The CDR3 has 14 amino acids. Here the CDR3 DNA reads TGTGCCAGCAGCCATCGGACAGGGTCCTACGAGCAGTACTTC. This gives the protein CASSHRTGSYEQYF.

The chain links TRBV15 to TRBJ2-1, with 9 nucleotides matching TRBD2. V dropped 1 base and J dropped 6; count of bases not matched to a gene: 10. Germline loops: CDR1 LNHNV, CDR2 YYDKDF (reference sequence). This CDR3 region has 17 residues. The DNA of the CDR3 is TGTGCCACCAGCAGAGTCCCTAGCGGGGTCACCTTCAATGAGCAGTTCTTC. The encoded protein is CATSRVPSGVTFNEQFF.

The V call is TRBV30, the J call TRBJ1-5; weak D call: TRBD1 (6 bases). The CDR3 has 13 residues. The V gene lost 2 bases and the J gene lost 7 bases, with 12 bases spanning the gap. Germline V gives CDR1 GTSNPN, CDR2 SVGIG (reference sequence). The CDR3 loop reads CAWSYQGRQPQHF. CDR3 bases: TGTGCCTGGAGTTATCAGGGGCGGCAGCCCCAGCATTTT.

This chain links TRBV29-1 with TRBJ2-5; 9 bases are shared with TRBD1. Germline V lookup: CDR1 SQVTM, CDR2 ANQGSEA. CDR3 size: 13 residues. V gave up 4 bases and J gave up 5 bases; unmatched junction bases: 5. The CDR3 here is CSVAWTGVETQYF. The CDR3 DNA sequence: TGCAGCGTTGCTTGGACAGGGGTGGAGACCCAGTACTTC.

This rearrangement joins TRBV19 to TRBJ2-7, with 8 bases aligning to TRBD1. J was trimmed by 0 bases and V by 1 base; bases with no gene match: 14. This CDR3 has 19 amino acids. Per germline, CDR1 LNHDA and CDR2 SQIVND (reference sequence). CDR3 protein: CASSIATGDRRGGSYEQYF. CDR3 bases: TGTGCCAGTAGTATAGCGACAGGGGATCGGCGGGGAGGCTCCTACGAGCAGTACTTC.

This clone was observed a single time. V usage is TRBV5-6 and J usage is TRBJ1-2; 7 nucleotides agree with TRBD1. The CDR3 spans 15 residues. Germline loops: CDR1 SGHDT, CDR2 YYEEEE. Trimming removed 4 bases from V and 5 bases from J; junction bases left unmatched: 11. The CDR3 bases are TGTGCCAGCAGCGCGACCCGACAGGGTGGGTATGGCTACACCTTC. It encodes CASSATRQGGYGYTF.

The chain is built from TRBV28 and TRBJ2-7, with a tentative D call TRBD1 (5 bases). The CDR3 loop spans 13 amino acids. Trimming took off 10 bases at V and 2 bases at J, with 15 bases between the two ends. Germline-derived CDR1 and CDR2 are MDHEN and SYDVKM. The chain's CDR3 is CATLGAMAYEQYF. The DNA of the CDR3 is TGTGCCACCCTAGGGGCAATGGCCTACGAGCAGTACTTC. The entire variable domain, with the rest obtained from reference TRBV28 and TRBJ2-7, is as follows: DVKVTQSSRYLVKRTGEKVFLECVQDMDHENMFWYRQDPGLGLRLIYFSYDVKMKEKGDIPEGYSVSREKKERFSLILESASTNQTSMYLCATLGAMAYEQYFGPGTRLTVT.

The chain employs TRBV7-8 and TRBJ2-7, with TRBD1 matching 12 bases. Germline CDR1 SGHVS, CDR2 FQNEAQ. The trim removed 7 bases at V and 6 bases at J, leaving 7 bases unmatched. The CDR3 runs 14 residues. This chain's CDR3 is CASTRGTGGAEQYF. CDR3 in DNA: TGTGCCAGCACCCGAGGGACAGGGGGCGCCGAGCAGTACTTC.

This clone was detected only once. The gene calls are TRBV6-5 and TRBJ2-3; TRBD1 is a possible D gene (6 bases). V was pared by 2 bases and J by 5 bases, with 11 bases between. The CDR3 has 14 amino acids. Germline V gene data show CDR1 as MNHEY and CDR2 as SVGAGI. DNA of the CDR3: TGTGCCAGCAGTTACGATGAGGGGGAAGATACGCAGTATTTT. This sequence encodes CASSYDEGEDTQYF.

The rearrangement uses TRBV29-1 and TRBJ1-1; a possible D gene is TRBD1 (6 bases). V was trimmed by 1 base and J by 8 bases, leaving 11 bases between them. The CDR3 covers 12 residues. Germline CDR1 and CDR2: SQVTM and ANQGSEA. For the CDR3, the DNA is TGCAGCGTTGAAGGTCTCGGGACAGAAGCTTTCTTT. Its protein is CSVEGLGTEAFF.

The chain recombines TRBV7-9 with TRBJ1-1; tentative D call: TRBD1 (6 bases). Germline assignment: CDR1 SEHNR and CDR2 FQNEAQ (reference sequence). CDR3 length equals 14 residues. Between the trimmed V and J ends, which lost 4 bases and 4 bases, there was a span of 13 bases. The CDR3 reads CASSYEGVGTEAFF. The CDR3 nucleotides read TGTGCCAGCAGCTACGAGGGGGTGGGCACTGAAGCTTTCTTT.

The rearrangement uses TRBV6-1 and TRBJ2-1; 11 bases map to TRBD1. Germline CDR1 reads MNHNS; CDR2 reads SASEGT. The CDR3 extends over 17 amino acids. With V trimmed by 3 bases and J by 7 bases, 11 bases remained unmatched. CDR3 amino acids: CASSDFGGQGGLNEQFF. The DNA for the CDR3 is TGTGCCAGCAGTGATTTCGGGGGACAGGGGGGTTTAAATGAGCAGTTCTTC.

The V and J genes are TRBV19 and TRBJ2-1; 11 nucleotides line up with TRBD2. The length of the CDR3 is 15 residues. V lost 3 bases and J lost 7; bases outside the gene matches: 5. Germline-derived CDR1 and CDR2 are LNHDA and SQIVND (reference sequence). The CDR3 nucleotides are TGTGCCAGTAGTATTCTAGCGGGAGGACGAAATGAGCAGTTCTTC. This codes for CASSILAGGRNEQFF.

This chain connects TRBV19 to TRBJ1-3; a weak D match, TRBD1 (6 bases). There are 14 residues in the CDR3. V was cut by 5 bases and J by 3 bases, with 11 bases left in between. Germline loops: CDR1 LNHDA, CDR2 SQIVND (reference sequence). CDR3 nucleotides: TGTGCCAGTAGTCCACAGGGAAGTGGAAACACCATATATTTT. Protein sequence: CASSPQGSGNTIYF.

In DNA, the CDR3 is TGTGCCAGCAGTTCCTCGACTAGCGGGAGGTTCTACGAGCAGTACTTC. Protein sequence: CASSSSTSGRFYEQYF. The chain uses TRBV28 and TRBJ2-7; 13 positions agree with TRBD2. This CDR3 region has 16 residues. Germline CDR1 is MDHEN and CDR2 is SYDVKM. V was clipped by 4 bases and J by 3 bases; unmatched bases: 6.

The rearrangement links TRBV6-1 to TRBJ1-1, with a possible D match to TRBD1 (5 bases). There are 14 residues in the CDR3. CDR1 MNHNS and CDR2 SASEGT come from the germline V gene. Trimming shortened V by 6 bases and J by 1 base, and 12 bases separated the two germline ends. CDR3 in amino acids: CASSESTENTEAFF. The CDR3 bases are TGTGCCAGCAGCGAATCGACAGAGAACACTGAAGCTTTCTTT.

The V gene is TRBV15, the J gene TRBJ1-2, with 9 nucleotides matching TRBD1. Trimming took 5 bases from V and 8 from J; bases not matched to a gene: 9. The germline CDR1 and CDR2 sequences are LNHNV and YYDKDF (reference sequence). CDR3 length: 14 amino acids. The CDR3, as DNA: TGTGCCACCAGCCAGTCCGGGACAGGGCTCGGCTACACCTTC. Amino acids: CATSQSGTGLGYTF.

The chain has TRBV7-6 and TRBJ1-4; tentative D call: TRBD1 (6 bases). The length of the CDR3 is 14 residues. Germline CDR1 reads SGHVS; CDR2 reads FNYEAQ. V was cut by 0 bases and J by 8 bases, with 10 bases left in between. Written as DNA, the CDR3 is TGTGCCAGCAGCTTAGCGGGGGCAGGGGAAAAACTGTTTTTT. It specifies CASSLAGAGEKLFF.